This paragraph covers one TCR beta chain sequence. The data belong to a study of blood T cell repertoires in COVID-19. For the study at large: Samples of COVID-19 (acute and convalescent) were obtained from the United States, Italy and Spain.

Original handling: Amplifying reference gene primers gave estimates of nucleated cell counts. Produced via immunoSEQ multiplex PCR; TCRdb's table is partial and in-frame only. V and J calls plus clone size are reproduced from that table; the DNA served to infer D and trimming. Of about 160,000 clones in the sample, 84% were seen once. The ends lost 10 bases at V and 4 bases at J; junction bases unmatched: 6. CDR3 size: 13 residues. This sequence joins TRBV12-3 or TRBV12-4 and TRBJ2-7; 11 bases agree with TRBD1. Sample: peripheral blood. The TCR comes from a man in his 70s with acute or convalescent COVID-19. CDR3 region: CATSRDRGYEQYF. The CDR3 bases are TGTGCCACTTCCCGGGACAGGGGGTACGAGCAGTACTTC.